This T cell receptor (beta chain) was recorded in a study of blood T cell repertoires in COVID-19. Turning to the study itself: From T cells, B-cell-depleted T cells, or PBMCs came the material, which was cDNA or gDNA.

The data were produced by immunoSEQ multiplex PCR, yet TCRdb's version contains in-frame clones alone and is incomplete. The data hold 150,000 to 200,000 clones, with roughly three quarters observed a single time. This CDR3 spans 14 amino acids. Germline CDR1 LNHDA, CDR2 SQIVND (reference sequence). J was trimmed by 7 bases and V by 6 bases; bases with no gene match: 8. Material: PBMCs or T cells enriched from blood (not recorded which). The chain uses TRBV19 and TRBJ2-5; 10 nucleotides align to TRBD1. The receptor's source is a woman in her 50s with acute COVID-19. CDR3 amino acids: CASSPGQGGGTQYF. In DNA, the CDR3 is TGTGCCAGTAGCCCCGGACAGGGGGGAGGGACCCAGTACTTC. The full variable domain, completed using reference TRBV19 and TRBJ2-5, is DGGITQSPKYLFRKEGQNVTLSCEQNLNHDAMYWYRQDPGQGLRLIYYSQIVNDFQKGDIAEGYSVSREKKESFPLTVTSAQKNPTAFYLCASSPGQGGGTQYFGPGTRLLVL.